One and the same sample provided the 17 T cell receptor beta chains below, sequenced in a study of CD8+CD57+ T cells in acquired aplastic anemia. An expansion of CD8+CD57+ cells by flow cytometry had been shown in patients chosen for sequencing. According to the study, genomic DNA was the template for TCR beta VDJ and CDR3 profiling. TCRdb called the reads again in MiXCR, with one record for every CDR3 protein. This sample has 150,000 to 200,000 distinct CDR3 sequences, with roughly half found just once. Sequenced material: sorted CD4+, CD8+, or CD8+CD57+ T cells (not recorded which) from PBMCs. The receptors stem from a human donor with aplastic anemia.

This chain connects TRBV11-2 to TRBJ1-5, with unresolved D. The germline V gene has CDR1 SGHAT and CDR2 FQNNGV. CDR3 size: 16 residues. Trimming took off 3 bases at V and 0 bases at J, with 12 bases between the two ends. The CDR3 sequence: CASSLRAGDSNQPQHF. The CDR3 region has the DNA TGTGCCAGCAGCTTGCGCGCAGGAGATAGCAATCAGCCCCAGCATTTT.

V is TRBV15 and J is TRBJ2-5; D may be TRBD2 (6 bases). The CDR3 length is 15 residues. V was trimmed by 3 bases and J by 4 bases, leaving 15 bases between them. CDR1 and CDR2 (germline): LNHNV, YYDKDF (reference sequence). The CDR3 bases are TGTGCCACCAGCAGGGGGACTCGGGGTAGAGAGACCCAGTACTTC. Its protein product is CATSRGTRGRETQYF.

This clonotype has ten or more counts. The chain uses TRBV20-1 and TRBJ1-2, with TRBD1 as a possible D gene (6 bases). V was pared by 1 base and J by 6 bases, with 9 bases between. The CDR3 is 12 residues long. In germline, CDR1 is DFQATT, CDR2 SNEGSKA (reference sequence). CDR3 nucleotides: TGCAGTGCTAGAGGGGGGGCGGATGGCTACACCTTC. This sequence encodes CSARGGADGYTF.

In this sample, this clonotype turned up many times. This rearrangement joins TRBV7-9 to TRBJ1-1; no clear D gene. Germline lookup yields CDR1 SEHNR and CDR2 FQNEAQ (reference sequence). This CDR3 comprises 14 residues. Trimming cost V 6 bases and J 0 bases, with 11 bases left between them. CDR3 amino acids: CASRPDVMNTEAFF. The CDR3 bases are TGTGCCAGCAGACCCGACGTTATGAACACTGAAGCTTTCTTT. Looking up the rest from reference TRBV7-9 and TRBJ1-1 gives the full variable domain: DTGVSQNPRHKITKRGQNVTFRCDPISEHNRLYWYRQTLGQGPEFLTYFQNEAQLEKSRLLSDRFSAERPKGSFSTLEIQRTEQGDSAMYLCASRPDVMNTEAFFGQGTRLTVV.

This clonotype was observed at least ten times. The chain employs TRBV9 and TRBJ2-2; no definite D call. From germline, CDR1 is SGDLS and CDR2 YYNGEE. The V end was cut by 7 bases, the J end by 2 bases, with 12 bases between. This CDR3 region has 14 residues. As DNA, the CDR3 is TGTGCCAGCCGAGGTCCGGGTAACACCGGGGAGCTGTTTTTT. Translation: CASRGPGNTGELFF.

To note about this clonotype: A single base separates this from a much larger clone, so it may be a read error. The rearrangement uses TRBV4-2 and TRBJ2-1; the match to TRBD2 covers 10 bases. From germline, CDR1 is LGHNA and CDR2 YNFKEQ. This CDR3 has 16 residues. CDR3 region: CAGSPQRGGSYNEQFF. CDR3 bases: TGTGCCGGCAGCCCCCAGCGGGGGGGCTCCTACAATGAGCAGTTCTTC.

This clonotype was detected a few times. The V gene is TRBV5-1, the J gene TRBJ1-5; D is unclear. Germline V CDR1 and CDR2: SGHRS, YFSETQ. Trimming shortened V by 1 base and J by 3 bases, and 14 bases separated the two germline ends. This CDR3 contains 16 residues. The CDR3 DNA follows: TGCGCCAGCAGCTTGTGGGGTTGGGGAAACAATCAGCCCCAGCATTTT. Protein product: CASSLWGWGNNQPQHF.

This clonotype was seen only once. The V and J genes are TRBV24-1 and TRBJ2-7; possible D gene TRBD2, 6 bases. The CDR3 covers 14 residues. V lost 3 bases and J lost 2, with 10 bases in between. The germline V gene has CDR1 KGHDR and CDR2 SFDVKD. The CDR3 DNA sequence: TGTGCCACCAGTGATGGAGGGATTCCCTACGAGCAGTACTTC. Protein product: CATSDGGIPYEQYF.

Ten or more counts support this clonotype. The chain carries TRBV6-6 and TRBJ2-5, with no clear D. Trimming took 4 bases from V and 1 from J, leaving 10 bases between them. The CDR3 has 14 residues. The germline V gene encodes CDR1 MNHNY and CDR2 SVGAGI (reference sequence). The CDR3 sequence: CASSLAGSQETQYF. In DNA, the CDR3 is TGTGCCAGCAGTTTGGCCGGGTCCCAAGAGACCCAGTACTTC.

The CDR3 here is CASSLAGGAQYF. Here the CDR3 DNA reads TGTGCCAGCAGCTTAGCGGGCGGTGCGCAGTATTTT. V and J are TRBV7-9 and TRBJ2-3; D uncertain. CDR1 is SEHNR and CDR2 is FQNEAQ in the germline V gene (reference sequence). This CDR3 contains 12 residues. Trimming pared 0 bases from V and 10 bases from J, leaving 8 bases between. Complete variable domain (other parts from reference TRBV7-9 and TRBJ2-3): DTGVSQNPRHKITKRGQNVTFRCDPISEHNRLYWYRQTLGQGPEFLTYFQNEAQLEKSRLLSDRFSAERPKGSFSTLEIQRTEQGDSAMYLCASSLAGGAQYFGPGTRLTVL.

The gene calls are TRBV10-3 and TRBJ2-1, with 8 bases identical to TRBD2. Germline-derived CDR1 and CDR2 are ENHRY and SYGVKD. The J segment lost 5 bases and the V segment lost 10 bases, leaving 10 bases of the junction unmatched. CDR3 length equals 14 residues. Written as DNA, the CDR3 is TGTGCCACCAGACATGAGCGGGAGCACAATGAGCAGTTCTTC. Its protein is CATRHEREHNEQFF.

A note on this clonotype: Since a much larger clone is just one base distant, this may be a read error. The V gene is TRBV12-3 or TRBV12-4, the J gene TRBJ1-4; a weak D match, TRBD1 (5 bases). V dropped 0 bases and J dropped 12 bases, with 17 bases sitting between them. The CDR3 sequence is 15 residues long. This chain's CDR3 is CASSLAVGAWEELFF. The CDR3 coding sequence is TGTGCCAGCAGTTTAGCGGTAGGGGCATGGGAAGAACTGTTTTTT.

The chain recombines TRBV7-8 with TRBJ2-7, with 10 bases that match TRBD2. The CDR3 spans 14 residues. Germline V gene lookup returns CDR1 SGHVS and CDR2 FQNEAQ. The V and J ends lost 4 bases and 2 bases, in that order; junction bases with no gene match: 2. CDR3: CASSSSGRAYEQYF. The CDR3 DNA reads TGTGCCAGCAGCTCAAGCGGGAGGGCCTACGAGCAGTACTTC. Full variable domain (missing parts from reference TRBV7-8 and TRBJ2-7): GAGVSQSPRYKVAKRGQDVALRCDPISGHVSLFWYQQALGQGPEFLTYFQNEAQLDKSGLPSDRFFAERPEGSVSTLKIQRTQQEDSAVYLCASSSSGRAYEQYFGPGTRLTVT.

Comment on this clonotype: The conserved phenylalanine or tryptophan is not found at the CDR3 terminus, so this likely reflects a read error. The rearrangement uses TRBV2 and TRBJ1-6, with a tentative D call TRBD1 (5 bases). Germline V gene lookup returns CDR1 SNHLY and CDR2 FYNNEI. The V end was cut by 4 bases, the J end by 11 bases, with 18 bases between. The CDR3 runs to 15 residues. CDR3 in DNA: TGTGCCAGCAGTGCGCCCCAGGGAATTCATCCACCCCTCCACCTT. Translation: CASSAPQGIHPPLHL.

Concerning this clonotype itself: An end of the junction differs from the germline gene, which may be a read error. CDR3 amino acids: CVSSLRKGAKGTEAFF. CDR3 sequence (DNA): TGTGTCAGCAGCTTGAGGAAGGGGGCAAAAGGCACTGAAGCTTTCTTT. The rearrangement joins TRBV5-4 to TRBJ1-1, with 7 bases that match TRBD1. This CDR3 spans 16 amino acids. CDR1 is SGHNT and CDR2 is YYREEE in the germline V gene (reference sequence).

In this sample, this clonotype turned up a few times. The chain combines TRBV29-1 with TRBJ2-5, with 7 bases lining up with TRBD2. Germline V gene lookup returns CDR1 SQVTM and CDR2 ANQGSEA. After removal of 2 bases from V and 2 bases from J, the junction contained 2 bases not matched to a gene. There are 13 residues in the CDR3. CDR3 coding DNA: TGCAGCGTTGAACAGGGAGGGCAAGAGACCCAGTACTTC. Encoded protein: CSVEQGGQETQYF.

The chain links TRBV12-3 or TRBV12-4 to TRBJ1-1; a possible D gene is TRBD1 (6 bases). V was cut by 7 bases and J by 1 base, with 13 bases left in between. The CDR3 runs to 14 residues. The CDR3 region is CASTYQDRNTEAFF. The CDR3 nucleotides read TGTGCCAGCACATATCAGGACAGGAACACTGAAGCTTTCTTT.